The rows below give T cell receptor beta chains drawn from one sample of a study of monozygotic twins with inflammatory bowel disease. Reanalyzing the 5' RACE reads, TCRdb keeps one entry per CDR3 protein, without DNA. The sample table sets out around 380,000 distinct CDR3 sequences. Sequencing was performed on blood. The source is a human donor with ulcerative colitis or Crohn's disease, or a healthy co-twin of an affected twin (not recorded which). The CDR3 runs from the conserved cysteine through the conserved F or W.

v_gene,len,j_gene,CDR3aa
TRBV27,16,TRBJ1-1,CASSRFLGGWDTEAFF
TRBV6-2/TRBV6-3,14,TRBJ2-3,CASIRGGSADTQYF
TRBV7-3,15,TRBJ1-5,CASSSQGGGNQPQHF
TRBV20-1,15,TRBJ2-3,CSARDRRGTTDTQYF
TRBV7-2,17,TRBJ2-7,CASSLVPPGLAGSEQYF
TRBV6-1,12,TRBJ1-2,CATFLPGYGYTF
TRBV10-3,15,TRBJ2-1,CAISEGGGLMNEQFF
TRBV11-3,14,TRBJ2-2,CASSLARSTGELFF
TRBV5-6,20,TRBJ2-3,CASSSGLAAGPIGGTDTQYF
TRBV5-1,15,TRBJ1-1,CASSSNRAADTEAFF
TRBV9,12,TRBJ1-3,CASSGIGNTIYF
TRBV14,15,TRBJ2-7,CASSQDSNRGYEQYF
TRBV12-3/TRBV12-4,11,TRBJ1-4,CASSLERELFF
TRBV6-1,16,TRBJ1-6,CASRGTGDSYNSPLHF
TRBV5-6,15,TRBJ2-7,CASSADRAGSYEQYF
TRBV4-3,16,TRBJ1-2,CASSQDLLEKSYGYTF
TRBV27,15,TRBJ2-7,CASSLRGSFTYEQYF
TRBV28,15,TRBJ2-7,CASGVAGEPSYEQYF
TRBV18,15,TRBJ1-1,CASSPQSVRNTEAFF
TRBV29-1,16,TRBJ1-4,CSVEEVDGSTNEKLFF
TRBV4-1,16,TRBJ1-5,CASSQGTDWGNQPQHF
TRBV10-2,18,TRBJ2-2,CASSPIRQGASNTGELFF
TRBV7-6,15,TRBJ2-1,CASNLGQGFYNEQFF
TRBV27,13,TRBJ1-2,CASSFWGGYGYTF
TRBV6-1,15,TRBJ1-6,CASSDPGDAASPLHF
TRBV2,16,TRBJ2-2,CASSRETRLLTGELFF
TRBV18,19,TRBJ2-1,CASSSSGRLTSGSYNEQFF
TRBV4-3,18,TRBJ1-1,CASSQDLAGPTMNTEAFF
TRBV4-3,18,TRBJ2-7,CASSQEPPSWGGAYEQYF
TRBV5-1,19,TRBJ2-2,CASSPSNYRDRRITGELFF
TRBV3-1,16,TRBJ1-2,CASSQFTKSLNYGYTF
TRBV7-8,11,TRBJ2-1,CASSNSNEQFF